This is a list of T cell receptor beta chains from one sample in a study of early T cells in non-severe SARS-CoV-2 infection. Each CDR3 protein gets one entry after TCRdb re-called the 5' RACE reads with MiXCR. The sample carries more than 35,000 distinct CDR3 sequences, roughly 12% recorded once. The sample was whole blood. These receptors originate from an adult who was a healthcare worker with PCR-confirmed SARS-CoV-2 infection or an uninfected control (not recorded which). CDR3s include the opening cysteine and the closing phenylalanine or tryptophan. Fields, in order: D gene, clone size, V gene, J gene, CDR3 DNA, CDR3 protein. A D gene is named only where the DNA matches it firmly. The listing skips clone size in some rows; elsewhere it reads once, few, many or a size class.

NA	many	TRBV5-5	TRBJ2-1	TGTGCCAGCAGCTTGGCGGCGGACGGTGAGCAGTTCTTC	CASSLAADGEQFF
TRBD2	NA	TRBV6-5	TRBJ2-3	TGTGCCAGCAGGCAAATTAGCGGGAGGGCCGGGACAGATACGCAGTATTTT	CASRQISGRAGTDTQYF
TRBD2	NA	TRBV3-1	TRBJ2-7	TGTGCCAGCAGCCCGGACGCCGGGACTAGCGGGAGCTGGCCACGGAAGCAGTACTTC	CASSPDAGTSGSWPRKQYF
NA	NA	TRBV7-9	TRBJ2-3	TGTGCCAGCAGCTACGCCGACAGGCCAGATACGCAGTATTTT	CASSYADRPDTQYF
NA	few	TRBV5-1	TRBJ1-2	TGCGCCAGCAGCTTGGGCCCGGGGATTGGTAACTATGGCTACACCTTC	CASSLGPGIGNYGYTF
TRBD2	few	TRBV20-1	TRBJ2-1	TGCAGTGCTAGAGTTGGTCTAGCGGGTTCCTACAATGAGCAGTTCTTC	CSARVGLAGSYNEQFF
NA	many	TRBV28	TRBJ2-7	TGTGCCAGCAGGCTAACCTTAGGGCGGCAATCCGAGCAGTACTTC	CASRLTLGRQSEQYF
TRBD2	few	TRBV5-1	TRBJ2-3	TGCGCCAGCAGCTTGGAACTAGCGAGCACAGATACGCAGTATTTT	CASSLELASTDTQYF
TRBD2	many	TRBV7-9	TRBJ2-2	TGTGCCAGCAGCCCGCCGGGGGGTGTATTCACCGGGGAGCTGTTTTTT	CASSPPGGVFTGELFF
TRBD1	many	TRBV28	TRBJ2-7	TGTGCCAGCAGCGGGGGGACAGGGGCCGAGCAGTACTTC	CASSGGTGAEQYF
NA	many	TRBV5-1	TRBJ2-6	TGCGCCAGCAGCTTGACTGGGAGTGGGGCCAACGTCCTGACTTTC	CASSLTGSGANVLTF
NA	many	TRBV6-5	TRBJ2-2	TGTGCCAGCAGTTACGCGGGACAGAACACCGGGGAGCTGTTTTTT	CASSYAGQNTGELFF
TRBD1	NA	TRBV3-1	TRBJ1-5	TGTGCCAGCAGCCTAGGACAGGGGGCAGCTCAGCCCCAGCATTTT	CASSLGQGAAQPQHF
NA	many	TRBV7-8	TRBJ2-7	TGTGCCAGCAGCCGAGGAAGGTGGTACGAGCAGTACTTC	CASSRGRWYEQYF
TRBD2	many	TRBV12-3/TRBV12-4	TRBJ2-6	TGTGCCAGCAGTTCTCCTAGCGGGAGATCTTCTGGGGCCAACGTCCTGACTTTC	CASSSPSGRSSGANVLTF
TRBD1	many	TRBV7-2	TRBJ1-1	TGTGCCAGCAGCGAGGGACAGGGAAAAGCTTTCTTT	CASSEGQGKAFF
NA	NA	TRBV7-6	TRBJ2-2	TGTGCCAGCAGCTCGGCGGGTGGCAGGGGCGAACCCGGGGAGCTGTTTTTT	CASSSAGGRGEPGELFF
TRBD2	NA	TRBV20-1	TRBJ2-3	TGCAGTGCTAGGGCGGGAGGATCAGATACGCAGTATTTT	CSARAGGSDTQYF
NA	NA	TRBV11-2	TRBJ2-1	TGTGCCAGCAGCTCCGGGACACTTCGATACAATGAGAAGTTCTTC	CASSSGTLRYNEKFF
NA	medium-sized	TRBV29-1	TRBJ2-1	TGCAGCGTTGAGGTTGCACAGGGACTACAGTTCTTC	CSVEVAQGLQFF
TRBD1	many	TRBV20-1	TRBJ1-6	TGCAGTGCTAGACCTGGGACAGACAATTCACCCCTCCACTTT	CSARPGTDNSPLHF
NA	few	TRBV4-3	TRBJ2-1	TGCGCCAGCAGCCAAAAGCGTCTAAATGAGCAGTTCTTC	CASSQKRLNEQFF
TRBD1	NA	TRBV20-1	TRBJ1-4	TGCAGTGCCAGGATCCCGACAGGGGAGGGAAAACTGTTTTTT	CSARIPTGEGKLFF
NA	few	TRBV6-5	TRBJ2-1	TGTGCCAGCAGTTACTCTGGGACCTACAGTGAGCAGTTCTTC	CASSYSGTYSEQFF
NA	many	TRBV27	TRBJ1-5	TGTGCCAGCAGTTTATCCGTGGCCGGCAGGAATCAGCCCCAGCATTTT	CASSLSVAGRNQPQHF
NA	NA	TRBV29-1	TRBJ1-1	TGCAGCGTGCTGGCGGGGCCAACGAACACTGAAGCTTTCTTT	CSVLAGPTNTEAFF
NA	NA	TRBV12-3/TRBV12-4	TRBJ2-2	TGTGCCATCACAGCGAACACCGGGGAGCTGTTTTTT	CAITANTGELFF
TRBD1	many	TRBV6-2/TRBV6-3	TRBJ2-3	TGTGCCAGCAGGGCCGGGACAGCAGATACGCAGTATTTT	CASRAGTADTQYF
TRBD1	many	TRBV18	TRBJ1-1	TGTGCCAGCTCACCACGTAGAGGACAGGGGATTTTTGGAACTGAAGCTTTCTTT	CASSPRRGQGIFGTEAFF
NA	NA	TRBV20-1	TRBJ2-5	TGCAGTGCTAGACCGGCAGTGAGCACCCAAGAGACCCAGTACTTC	CSARPAVSTQETQYF
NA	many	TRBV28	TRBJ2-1	TGTGCCAGCAGTCCCCGACAGCACAATGAGCAGTTCTTC	CASSPRQHNEQFF
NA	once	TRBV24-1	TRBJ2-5	TGTGCCACCAGTGACGGGGCGGAGGAGACCCAGTACTTC	CATSDGAEETQYF
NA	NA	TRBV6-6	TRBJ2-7	TGTGCCAGCAGAATCCGGGAACGCGACGAGCAGTACTTC	CASRIRERDEQYF
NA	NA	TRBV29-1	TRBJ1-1	TGCAGCGTTTGTTTAAGGGGCACTGAAGCTTTCTTT	CSVCLRGTEAFF
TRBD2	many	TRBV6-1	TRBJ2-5	TGTGCCAGCAGTGATCTCGCGGGAGGGCTAGGGAAGACCCAGTACTTC	CASSDLAGGLGKTQYF
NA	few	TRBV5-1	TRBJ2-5	TGCGCCAGCAGCGACAGGATCTCCGGGGAGACCCAGTACTTC	CASSDRISGETQYF
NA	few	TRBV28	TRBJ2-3	TGTGCCAGCAGTTTGACTAGCGCGGCCAGGGGGTTCCAGTATTTT	CASSLTSAARGFQYF
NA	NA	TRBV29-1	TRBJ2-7	TGCAGCGCCCAAATATTCGGGACAACCTTCTACGAGCAGTACTTC	CSAQIFGTTFYEQYF
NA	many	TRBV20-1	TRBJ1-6	TGCAGTGCTAGAGACAGCAATTACTATAATTCACCCCTCCACTTT	CSARDSNYYNSPLHF
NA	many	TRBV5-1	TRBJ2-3	TGCGCCAGCAGCTTACAGAGTTTTGGCACAGATACGCAGTATTTT	CASSLQSFGTDTQYF
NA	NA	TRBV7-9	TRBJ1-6	TGTGCCAGCAGCTTAGCGGGGCGGAGAAATTCACCCCTCCACTTT	CASSLAGRRNSPLHF
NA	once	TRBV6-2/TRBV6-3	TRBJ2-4	TGTGCCAGCAGTTACACCGAGCCAGCCACTACTCAGTACTTC	CASSYTEPATTQYF
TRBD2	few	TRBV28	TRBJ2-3	TGTGCCAGCACTCTCCGGACTAGCGGGAAGAGCACAGATACGCAGTATTTT	CASTLRTSGKSTDTQYF
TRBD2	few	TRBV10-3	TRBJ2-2	TGTGCCACCGGGACTAGCGGGAACACCGGGGAGCTGTTTTTT	CATGTSGNTGELFF
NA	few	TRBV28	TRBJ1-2	TGTGCCAGCAGGGCCCCGTTGGGATATGGCTACACCTTC	CASRAPLGYGYTF
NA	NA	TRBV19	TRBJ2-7	TGTGCCAGTTCTCCCATGACGAGCAACGCCGAGCAGTACTTC	CASSPMTSNAEQYF
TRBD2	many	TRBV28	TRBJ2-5	TGTGCCAGCAGTTCAGCGGGAGGATTAGAAGAGACCCAGTACTTC	CASSSAGGLEETQYF
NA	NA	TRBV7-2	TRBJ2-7	TGTGCCAGCAGCCCAAACCCAAACTACGAGCAGTACTTC	CASSPNPNYEQYF
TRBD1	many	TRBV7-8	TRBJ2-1	TGTGCCAGCAGTAGGTCCGGGACAGGGGGACATGAGCAGTTCTTC	CASSRSGTGGHEQFF
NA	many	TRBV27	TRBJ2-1	TGTGCCAGCAGTCACGAGGCATATAGGGAGCAGTTCTTC	CASSHEAYREQFF
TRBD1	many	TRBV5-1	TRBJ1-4	TGCGCCAGCAGCTTTAGGACAGGGGAGGAAAAACTGTTTTTT	CASSFRTGEEKLFF
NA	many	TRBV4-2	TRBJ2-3	TGTGCCAGCAGCCAAGGACAGGGAGGTACAGATACGCAGTATTTT	CASSQGQGGTDTQYF
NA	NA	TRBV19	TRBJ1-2	TGTGCCAGTAGTATAGTCGGAGGCTCGTATGGCTACACCTTC	CASSIVGGSYGYTF
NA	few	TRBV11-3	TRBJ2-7	TGTGCCAGCAGCCCCGGGCCGGGGGCCTACGAGCAGTACTTC	CASSPGPGAYEQYF